Below, 23 T cell receptor beta chains from the same sample are listed, as sequenced in a study of blood T cells in healthy people across ages. Using a J-beta primer mix together with a sample-barcoded 5' primer, a second PCR was run for roughly 6 to 11 cycles. TCRdb passed the 5' RACE reads through MiXCR, listing each CDR3 protein once. This sample has 500,000 to 600,000 distinct CDR3 sequences, with 27% found just once. Sequencing was performed on blood. Receptors were obtained from a woman in her seventies in good health.

The chain carries TRBV7-2 and TRBJ1-6, with TRBD1 as a possible D gene (5 bases). In germline, CDR1 is SGHTA, CDR2 FQGNSA. V lost 5 bases and J lost 7, with 12 bases in between. The CDR3 spans 14 residues. Written as DNA, the CDR3 is TGTGCCAGCAGCCTCCAGGGTTTCAATTCACCCCTCCACTTT. This gives the protein CASSLQGFNSPLHF.

The rearrangement joins TRBV5-1 to TRBJ2-5; the D is unclear. The germline V gene encodes CDR1 SGHRS and CDR2 YFSETQ. Trimming shortened V by 0 bases and J by 3 bases, and 6 bases separated the two germline ends. The length of the CDR3 is 13 residues. CDR3 protein: CASSLEPEETQYF. Here the CDR3 DNA reads TGCGCCAGCAGCTTGGAACCAGAAGAGACCCAGTACTTC.

This clonotype was seen only a few times. The V call is TRBV4-2, the J call TRBJ2-5, with TRBD2 as a possible D gene (6 bases). The J call may be incorrect, as the DNA end agrees better with TRBJ2-7. The CDR3 totals 15 residues. CDR1 LGHNA and CDR2 YNFKEQ come from the germline V gene. The CDR3 sequence: CASSQEGLSSYEQYF. DNA of the CDR3: TGTGCCAGCAGCCAAGAGGGACTGTCTTCCTACGAGCAGTACTTC.

The chain links TRBV7-9 to TRBJ1-2, with D possibly being TRBD1 (5 bases). The CDR3 consists of 14 residues. V shed 5 bases and J shed 6 bases, with 16 bases lying between them. Germline-derived CDR1 and CDR2 are SEHNR and FQNEAQ (reference sequence). The CDR3, as DNA: TGTGCCAGCAGCCACCTAGGGGAAAGGGATGGCTACACCTTC. Its protein is CASSHLGERDGYTF.

This sequence joins TRBV20-1 and TRBJ2-3, with D unresolved. The CDR3 contains 12 residues. Trimming left V 6 bases short and J 2 bases short, with 9 bases between. Per the germline V gene, CDR1 is DFQATT and CDR2 is SNEGSKA (reference sequence). The CDR3 DNA is TGCAGTGCCTCCCATACCACAGATACGCAGTATTTT. Amino acids: CSASHTTDTQYF.

V and J are TRBV9 and TRBJ2-5, with TRBD2 matching over 10 bases. This CDR3 is 15 amino acids long. In germline, CDR1 is SGDLS, CDR2 YYNGEE. V shed 3 bases and J 2 bases; nucleotides not matched to a gene: 4. This chain's CDR3 is CASSDQAGGQETQYF. CDR3 coding DNA: TGTGCCAGCAGCGACCAAGCGGGGGGGCAAGAGACCCAGTACTTC.

For this clonotype: The junction departs from germline at one end; a sequencing error may be responsible. V is TRBV11-3 and J is TRBJ1-4; D possibly corresponds to TRBD1 (5 bases). In germline, CDR1 is SGHNT, CDR2 YENEEA. This CDR3 has 14 residues. CDR3: CASSLGLLGEELFF. The DNA for the CDR3 is TGTGCCAGCAGCTTGGGACTCCTTGGTGAAGAACTGTTTTTT.

The chain carries TRBV6-5 and TRBJ1-4; D not resolved. Trimming removed 6 bases from V and 1 base from J, with 6 bases in between. Germline-derived CDR1 and CDR2 are MNHEY and SVGAGI. The CDR3 totals 13 residues. CDR3 protein: CASSSVTNEKLFF. DNA of the CDR3: TGTGCCAGCAGCTCAGTAACTAATGAAAAACTGTTTTTT.

In this sample, this clonotype turned up many times. CDR3 sequence reads: CASSSPGSMNTEAFF. In nucleotides, the CDR3 is TGTGCCAGCAGTTCTCCCGGCAGCATGAACACTGAAGCTTTCTTT. This chain links TRBV6-5 with TRBJ1-1; D is uncertain. Trimming left V 4 bases short and J 0 bases short, with 12 bases between. The CDR3 has 15 amino acids. Per the germline V gene, CDR1 is MNHEY and CDR2 is SVGAGI.

This clonotype has more than one count but fewer than ten. The V call is TRBV7-2, the J call TRBJ2-5; 12 bases align to TRBD2. This CDR3 has 18 amino acids. From germline, CDR1 is SGHTA and CDR2 FQGNSA. Germline trimming cut 1 base from V and 3 bases from J; bases unmatched to any gene: 9. The CDR3 loop reads CASSLGLAGVQVKETQYF. The CDR3 nucleotides are TGTGCCAGCAGCTTAGGACTAGCGGGGGTTCAAGTTAAAGAGACCCAGTACTTC.

This clonotype turned up a few times. The V and J genes are TRBV10-3 and TRBJ1-1; weak D call: TRBD1 (5 bases). The V end was cut by 7 bases, the J end by 3 bases, with 12 bases between. This CDR3 region has 13 residues. Germline V gene data show CDR1 as ENHRY and CDR2 as SYGVKD. The CDR3 spells CAINTDKYTEAFF. CDR3 bases: TGTGCCATCAACACGGACAAATACACTGAAGCTTTCTTT.

This clonotype was recorded a few times. V and J are TRBV5-4 and TRBJ2-1, with TRBD1 identical over 7 bases. The germline V gene has CDR1 SGHNT and CDR2 YYREEE (reference sequence). This CDR3 is 13 amino acids long. Trimming at V came to 1 base and at J to 8 bases, leaving 3 bases not matched to a gene. CDR3: CASSLTGAYEQFF. The DNA of the CDR3 is TGTGCCAGCAGCTTGACAGGGGCGTATGAGCAGTTCTTC.

The gene calls are TRBV4-2 and TRBJ1-4; perhaps TRBD1 as D (5 bases). V lost 2 bases and J lost 7, with 17 bases in between. Germline V lookup: CDR1 LGHNA, CDR2 YNFKEQ. The CDR3 is made up of 16 amino acids. The CDR3 protein is CASSQQPGREREKLFF. The CDR3 DNA reads TGTGCCAGCAGCCAACAACCGGGACGCGAGCGTGAAAAACTGTTTTTT.

This clonotype was recorded a few times. This rearrangement joins TRBV15 to TRBJ2-1; D may match TRBD1 or TRBD2 (6 bases each). V was clipped by 0 bases and J by 6 bases, with 12 bases between them. CDR3 length: 15 amino acids. CDR1 and CDR2 from the germline V gene are LNHNV and YYDKDF (reference sequence). The CDR3 coding sequence is TGTGCCACCAGCAGAGATTACGGGGGCCTCAATGAGCAGTTCTTC. Translating gives CATSRDYGGLNEQFF.

This clonotype came up a few times. The genes are TRBV11-2 and TRBJ1-6; D not resolved. This CDR3 spans 13 amino acids. Germline lookup yields CDR1 SGHAT and CDR2 FQNNGV. Trimming cost V 5 bases and J 11 bases, with 13 bases left between them. The CDR3 is CASSPGVRAPLHF. The CDR3 DNA reads as TGTGCCAGCAGCCCCGGGGTGAGGGCACCCCTCCACTTT.

The chain has TRBV7-6 and TRBJ2-1; D might be TRBD2 (6 bases). This CDR3 has 18 amino acids. CDR1 is SGHVS and CDR2 is FNYEAQ in the germline V gene. With 5 bases removed from V and 0 bases from J, the gap between germline ends came to 20 bases. CDR3 nucleotides: TGTGCCAGCAGCCCACGACCCCCTGCGGGGAACTCCTACAATGAGCAGTTCTTC. The encoded protein is CASSPRPPAGNSYNEQFF.

The rearrangement links TRBV5-1 to TRBJ1-4, with D possibly matching TRBD1 (5 bases). The V gene's germline CDR1 is SGHRS and CDR2 YFSETQ. The V end lost 4 bases, the J end lost 7 bases, and 11 bases lay between the germline ends. CDR3 length equals 13 residues. CDR3 sequence (DNA): TGCGCCAGCAGCCCTGGGACGAGTGAAAAACTGTTTTTT. It yields the protein CASSPGTSEKLFF.

The chain joins TRBV4-2 to TRBJ1-1; no clear D gene. V was cut by 3 bases and J by 1 base, with 9 bases left in between. The germline V gene encodes CDR1 LGHNA and CDR2 YNFKEQ. The CDR3 contains 14 residues. The CDR3 loop reads CASSHVDANTEAFF. DNA for the CDR3: TGTGCCAGCAGCCACGTTGACGCGAACACTGAAGCTTTCTTT.

This chain links TRBV18 with TRBJ2-5, with D unclear. From germline, CDR1 is KGHSH and CDR2 LQKENI. The V and J ends lost 3 bases and 3 bases respectively, with 14 bases between them. The CDR3 contains 15 residues. The CDR3 is CASSPNEGLEETQYF. CDR3 nucleotides: TGTGCCAGCTCACCTAATGAAGGGTTGGAAGAGACCCAGTACTTC.

DNA for the CDR3: TGCAGTGCTAGAGATATGGCGACTAGCTCTTCGGATACGCAGTATTTT. It yields the protein CSARDMATSSSDTQYF. The chain recombines TRBV20-1 with TRBJ2-3; TRBD2 aligns across 7 bases. Germline trimming cut 0 bases from V and 6 bases from J; bases unmatched to any gene: 12. The CDR3 runs to 16 residues. Germline values: CDR1 DFQATT, CDR2 SNEGSKA (reference sequence).

On this clonotype itself: A much larger clone differs by one base, so this may be a read error. V usage is TRBV7-2 and J usage is TRBJ1-1; TRBD1 agrees at 7 bases. Trimming cost V 3 bases and J 1 base; bases outside gene matches: 2. Germline CDR1 SGHTA, CDR2 FQGNSA. This CDR3 contains 14 residues. CDR3 DNA: TGTGCCAGCAGCTTCGGGACAGCGAACACTGAAGCTTTCTTT. Translating it yields CASSFGTANTEAFF.

V gene TRBV9 combines with J gene TRBJ1-2, with TRBD1 matching 11 bases. Germline V gene data show CDR1 as SGDLS and CDR2 as YYNGEE. This CDR3 is built from 15 residues. The junction had 7 bases not matched to a gene; V was cut back by 3 bases and J by 6 bases. CDR3 in DNA: TGTGCCAGCAGCGGCCTGGACAGGGGGCGTGATGGCTACACCTTC. Its protein is CASSGLDRGRDGYTF.

This chain connects TRBV7-3 to TRBJ2-5, with D tentatively TRBD2 (6 bases). V was trimmed by 5 bases and J by 5 bases, leaving 12 bases between them. The CDR3 totals 13 residues. From germline, CDR1 is SGHTA and CDR2 FQGTGA. The CDR3 sequence is CASSESAGETQYF. DNA of the CDR3: TGTGCCAGCAGCGAGAGTGCGGGGGAGACCCAGTACTTC.